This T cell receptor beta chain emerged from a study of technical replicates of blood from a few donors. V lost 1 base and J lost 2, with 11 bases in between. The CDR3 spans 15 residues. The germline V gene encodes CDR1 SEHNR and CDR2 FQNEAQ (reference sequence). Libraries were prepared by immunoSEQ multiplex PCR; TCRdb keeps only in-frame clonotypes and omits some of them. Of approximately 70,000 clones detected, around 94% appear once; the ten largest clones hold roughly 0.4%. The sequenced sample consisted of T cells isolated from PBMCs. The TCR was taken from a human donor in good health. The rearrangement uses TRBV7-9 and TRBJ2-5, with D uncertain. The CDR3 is CASSLEGQVQETQYF. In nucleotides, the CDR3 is TGTGCCAGCAGCTTAGAAGGCCAGGTTCAAGAGACCCAGTACTTC. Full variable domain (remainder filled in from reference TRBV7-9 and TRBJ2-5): DTGVSQNPRHKITKRGQNVTFRCDPISEHNRLYWYRQTLGQGPEFLTYFQNEAQLEKSRLLSDRFSAERPKGSFSTLEIQRTEQGDSAMYLCASSLEGQVQETQYFGPGTRLLVL.